This T cell receptor (beta chain) is from a study of identical twins. TCRdb re-called the 5' RACE reads with MiXCR, one entry per CDR3 protein. The table shows about 690,000 distinct CDR3 sequences, with roughly 6.2% occurring only once. This clonotype was detected many times. V lost 1 base, J lost 13 bases, and 13 bases lay in between. The germline V gene encodes CDR1 SGHTA and CDR2 FQGNSA. The CDR3 is 12 amino acids. The clonotype was recovered from a man aged 18 to 30 in good health. This chain joins TRBV7-2 and TRBJ2-5; TRBD1 or TRBD2 may be the D gene (5 bases each). Sequencing was done on a sample of naive T cells sorted from blood. CDR3 sequence reads: CASSLGGTVWYF. CDR3 coding DNA: TGTGCCAGCAGCTTAGGAGGGACCGTTTGGTACTTC. The full variable domain, its missing parts supplied by reference TRBV7-2 and TRBJ2-5, is GAGVSQSPSNKVTEKGKDVELRCDPISGHTALYWYRQSLGQGLEFLIYFQGNSAPDKSGLPSDRFSAERTGGSVSTLTIQRTQQEDSAVYLCASSLGGTVWYFGPGTRLLVL.